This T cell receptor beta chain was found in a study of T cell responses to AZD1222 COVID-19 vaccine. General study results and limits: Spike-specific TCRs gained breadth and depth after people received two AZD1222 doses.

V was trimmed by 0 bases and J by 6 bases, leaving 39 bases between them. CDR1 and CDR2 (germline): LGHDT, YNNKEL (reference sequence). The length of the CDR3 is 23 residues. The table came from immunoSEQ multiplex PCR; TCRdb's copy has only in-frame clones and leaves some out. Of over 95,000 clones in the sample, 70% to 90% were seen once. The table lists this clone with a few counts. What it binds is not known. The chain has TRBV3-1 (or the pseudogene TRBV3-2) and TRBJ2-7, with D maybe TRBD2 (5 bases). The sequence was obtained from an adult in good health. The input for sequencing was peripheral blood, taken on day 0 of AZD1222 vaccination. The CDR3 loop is CASSQEKRRRLREFKSASTEQYV. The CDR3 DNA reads TGTGCCAGCAGCCAAGAAAAGCGGCGGAGGTTGAGGGAGTTTAAATCGGCGTCTACCGAGCAGTACGTC.